This T cell receptor beta chain was sequenced in a study of post-analysis software for immune sequencing data. General study findings and limits: Significantly lower normalized Chao1 diversity was found in patients with multiple sclerosis relative to controls. Comparison of patients with controls showed about 5 TRBV segments more frequent in patients, TRBV5-6, TRBV5-1 and TRBV20-1 among them. Samples from a shared batch, those prepared together, strongly co-clustered by F measure.

V shed 5 bases, J shed 3 bases, and the junction held 6 bases outside the gene matches. This CDR3 comprises 14 residues. CDR1 is LGHDT, CDR2 YNNKEL, per germline (reference sequence). Note on this clonotype: Its antigen is still unknown.

Unique molecular identifiers were carried by the TCR beta cDNA libraries. Out of roughly 0.85 to 11 million T cells, hundreds of thousands of cDNA molecules were generated. TCRdb itself ran the PCR reads through MiXCR, one entry per CDR3 protein. There are 350,000 to 500,000 distinct CDR3 sequences in the sample; approximately 42% occur only once, and approximately 7.6% lies in the top ten. Sequencing was carried out using blood. This chain joins TRBV3-1 and TRBJ2-7; 8 positions match TRBD1. This TCR derives from a girl aged 2 to 10 with multiple sclerosis. This CDR3 is CASSEQGGDYEQYF. CDR3 bases: TGTGCCAGCAGCGAACAGGGGGGAGACTACGAGCAGTACTTC.